The clone carrying this TCR beta chain was counted at least ten times. One junction end disagrees with the germline gene, perhaps due to a read error. Germline V gene data show CDR1 as DFQATT and CDR2 as SNEGSKA (reference sequence). This CDR3 has 11 amino acids. Time point given: newly diagnosed GD, antithyroid drugs for less than 3 months. The TCR library was made from RNA extracted from PBMCs. The data were taken from a study of regulatory T cells in long-lasting Graves disease. Through Arm-PCR of CDR3 regions and iRepertoire HTBI primers, TCR beta libraries were built. A single record per CDR3 protein comes from TCRdb applying MiXCR to the multiplex PCR reads. The sample carries 400,000 to 450,000 distinct CDR3 sequences, about 16% recorded once. The same specimen was also included in a second study, on T cells in Graves' hyperthyroidism and ophthalmopathy.

The sample consisted of peripheral blood mononuclear cells (PBMCs), taken at new diagnosis, from a patient treated with antithyroid drugs. The TCR was taken from a young woman with Graves disease. The chain uses TRBV20-1 and TRBJ1-4; maybe TRBD1 (6 bases). This chain's CDR3 is CSASIQGTSGF. Here the CDR3 DNA reads TGCAGTGCTAGTATACAGGGCACCTCCGGTTTT.